These 18 T cell receptor beta chains were all obtained from the same sample, sequenced in a study of CD8 T cells in ankylosing spondylitis (dated by TCRdb to about 2017). Receptor libraries were prepared by 5' RACE. Sequencing took place on an Illumina HiSeq 2500. TCRdb itself trimmed the public reads at Q25 with fastp, ran MiXCR and retained productive beta chains. Each CDR3 protein appears once, grouped with its most common genes and DNA. Here the sample has some 300,000 distinct CDR3 sequences; about 20% occur a single time. The ten largest account for under 4% of the sample. The sample consisted of blood, either unsorted or a sorted T cell fraction (not recorded which). These receptors were taken from a female donor with ankylosing spondylitis or in good health (not recorded which).

The chain recombines TRBV4-3 with TRBJ2-1, with 7 positions matching TRBD2. Germline CDR1 reads LGHNA; CDR2 reads YSLEER. V trimming: 0 bases; J trimming: 0 bases; junction bases outside the gene matches: 8. This CDR3 comprises 18 residues. The CDR3 DNA reads as TGCGCCAGCAGCCAAGAAGAATCAGCGGGGAACTCCTACAATGAGCAGTTCTTC. Translated, it gives CASSQEESAGNSYNEQFF.

This clonotype was counted between two and nine times. The V gene is TRBV5-1, the J gene TRBJ2-2; D gene uncertain. Trimming cost V 4 bases and J 8 bases, with 12 bases left between them. This CDR3 has 13 amino acids. From germline, CDR1 is SGHRS and CDR2 YFSETQ. The CDR3 bases are TGCGCCAGCAGCCCGCTGGCCTCTGGGGAGCTGTTTTTT. Protein product: CASSPLASGELFF.

The table lists this clonotype with many counts. The gene calls are TRBV10-1 and TRBJ2-3; 7 positions match TRBD2. This CDR3 is built from 16 residues. The germline gives CDR1 WNHNN, CDR2 SYGVQD (reference sequence). With V trimmed by 4 bases and J by 5 bases, 12 bases remained unmatched. In DNA, the CDR3 is TGCGCCAGCAGTGCCTCTCGCGGGAGAAGGGTAGATACGCAGTATTTT. Encoded protein: CASSASRGRRVDTQYF.

This clonotype was found many times. The rearrangement links TRBV12-3 or TRBV12-4 to TRBJ1-6; D is uncertain. V lost 6 bases, J lost 12 bases, and 21 bases lay in between. The CDR3 length is 15 residues. The DNA of the CDR3 is TGTGCCAGCAGCTTAACCACGGGAACCTATAGACCCCTCCACTTT. Translation gives CASSLTTGTYRPLHF.

This sequence joins TRBV11-1 and TRBJ2-2; TRBD1 agrees at 7 bases. This CDR3 region has 14 residues. The germline V gene encodes CDR1 SGHAT and CDR2 FQDESV (reference sequence). The ends lost 2 bases at V and 6 bases at J; junction bases unmatched: 3. CDR3 DNA sequence: TGTGCCAGCAGCTTAAACAGGGGCGCCGGGGAGCTGTTTTTT. It specifies CASSLNRGAGELFF.

The table lists this clonotype with a few counts. V gene TRBV25-1 combines with J gene TRBJ2-3, with D possibly being TRBD2 (6 bases). V was clipped by 8 bases and J by 4 bases, with 16 bases between them. The germline gives CDR1 MGHDK, CDR2 SYGVNS. The length of the CDR3 is 14 residues. As DNA, the CDR3 is TGTGCCAGCGGAGGGACTCCTCTCCCAGATACGCAGTATTTT. Translation: CASGGTPLPDTQYF.

This clonotype was counted only a few times. The CDR3 sequence is CASSPGLLWQYF. CDR3 in DNA: TGTGCCAGCAGCCCCGGGCTCCTCTGGCAGTACTTC. The chain uses TRBV4-2 and TRBJ2-7, with D uncertain. Germline lookup yields CDR1 LGHNA and CDR2 YNFKEQ. CDR3 length: 12 residues. With 4 bases removed from V and 9 bases from J, the gap between germline ends came to 13 bases.

This clonotype was recorded a few times. The gene calls are TRBV7-2 and TRBJ2-1, with 8 nucleotides matching TRBD1. The J segment lost 9 bases and the V segment lost 5 bases, leaving 21 bases of the junction unmatched. The CDR3 consists of 18 residues. Germline CDR1 is SGHTA and CDR2 is FQGNSA. CDR3 coding DNA: TGTGCCAGCAGCCCCAGTCTAAAGTCAGGGGGCGCTTTTGGTGAGCAGTTCTTC. Translated: CASSPSLKSGGAFGEQFF.

In its sample, this clonotype was seen many times. The V call is TRBV20-1, the J call TRBJ2-7; D unresolved. The CDR3 contains 11 residues. V was trimmed by 3 bases and J by 3 bases, leaving 6 bases between them. Germline V gene sequence: CDR1 DFQATT, CDR2 SNEGSKA (reference sequence). CDR3 nucleotides: TGCAGTGCTAGTTCAGACTACGAGCAGTACTTC. This codes for CSASSDYEQYF.

This clonotype was found a few times. The V gene is TRBV7-9, the J gene TRBJ1-6; D is perhaps TRBD1 (5 bases). The CDR3 extends over 13 amino acids. Germline V gene sequence: CDR1 SEHNR, CDR2 FQNEAQ (reference sequence). The V end lost 4 bases, the J end lost 10 bases, and 11 bases lay between the germline ends. The DNA for the CDR3 is TGTGCCAGCAGCTCAGAGGGGTTCTCACCCCTCCACTTT. Its translation: CASSSEGFSPLHF.

The V and J genes are TRBV5-1 and TRBJ1-1; D unresolved. Per germline, CDR1 SGHRS and CDR2 YFSETQ. This CDR3 comprises 15 residues. V was cut by 1 base and J by 1 base, with 11 bases left in between. The CDR3 sequence is CASSLYSGRNTEAFF. The CDR3 bases are TGCGCCAGCAGCTTGTACAGTGGTAGGAACACTGAAGCTTTCTTT.

This chain uses TRBV21-1 with TRBJ1-4; TRBD1, the D gene given by the table, was not confirmed from the DNA. TRBV21-1 is assigned pseudogene status. The CDR3 runs 14 residues. The CDR3: CASSSQDREEKLFF. In DNA, the CDR3 is TGTGCCAGCAGCTCCCAAGACAGGGAGGAAAAACTGTTTTTT.

This clonotype showed up just a few times. This chain uses TRBV27 with TRBJ1-6; D may be TRBD1 (5 bases). In germline, CDR1 is MNHEY, CDR2 SMNVEV (reference sequence). Trimming left V 5 bases short and J 9 bases short, with 20 bases between. The CDR3 covers 16 residues. The CDR3 nucleotides are TGTGCCAGCAGTCCTTCTTGGGGGGGGAAAGGTTCACCCCTCCACTTT. Translation: CASSPSWGGKGSPLHF.

The V call is TRBV11-1, the J call TRBJ2-1; 11 nucleotides agree with TRBD2. This CDR3 is 18 amino acids long. Trimming removed 2 bases from V and 4 bases from J; junction bases left unmatched: 10. The V gene's germline CDR1 is SGHAT and CDR2 FQDESV (reference sequence). The CDR3 reads CASSLPPLLAGEYNEQFF. CDR3 sequence (DNA): TGTGCCAGCAGCTTACCCCCCCTACTAGCGGGAGAGTACAATGAGCAGTTCTTC.

The chain employs TRBV20-1 and TRBJ2-1, with 8 bases identical to TRBD2. The V gene end was trimmed by 3 bases and the J gene end by 2 bases; junction bases not matched to a gene: 3. The CDR3 sequence is 14 residues long. The germline V gene has CDR1 DFQATT and CDR2 SNEGSKA (reference sequence). In DNA, the CDR3 is TGCAGTGCTAGCGGGAGGGCAACCTACAATGAGCAGTTCTTC. Translating gives CSASGRATYNEQFF.

This chain joins TRBV4-3 and TRBJ2-2, with D tentatively TRBD1 (6 bases). CDR3 length: 16 amino acids. Germline V CDR1 and CDR2: LGHNA, YSLEER. Trimming took 4 bases from V and 7 from J, leaving 19 bases between them. The CDR3: CASSPEVHRVDGELFF. The CDR3 DNA reads TGCGCCAGCAGCCCCGAGGTCCACAGGGTCGACGGGGAGCTGTTTTTT.

V and J are TRBV7-8 and TRBJ2-7; 12 bases fit TRBD1. This CDR3 has 18 amino acids. Germline V gene lookup returns CDR1 SGHVS and CDR2 FQNEAQ. V was clipped by 4 bases and J by 6 bases; unmatched bases: 16. CDR3 region: CASSSTGGRGQGASEQYF. CDR3 coding DNA: TGTGCCAGCAGCTCGACCGGAGGACGGGGACAGGGGGCAAGCGAGCAGTACTTC.

A few counts support this clonotype. The gene calls are TRBV12-3 or TRBV12-4 and TRBJ1-2; D not resolved. This CDR3 region has 15 residues. The ends were cut back, 4 bases at V and 3 bases at J, with 15 bases in the middle. CDR3 coding DNA: TGTGCCAGCAGTTCAAACCCCGGGGTTTACTATGGCTACACCTTC. Amino acids: CASSSNPGVYYGYTF.